What follows are 27 T cell receptor beta chains derived from one specimen sequenced in a study of control samples from healthy donors and cancer patients. Data came from immunoSEQ multiplex PCR; TCRdb stores just in-frame clones and leaves some out. The data show roughly 220,000 clones, just under 95% seen once. Sequencing was done on a sample of blood. These receptors were taken from a man in his fifties in good health.

The chain recombines TRBV29-1 with TRBJ2-7; maybe TRBD1 (5 bases). The V end was cut by 5 bases, the J end by 5 bases, with 16 bases between. Germline assignment: CDR1 SQVTM and CDR2 ANQGSEA. The CDR3 has 13 amino acids. CDR3 protein: CSVKTVGGNEQYF. Written as DNA, the CDR3 is TGCAGCGTTAAGACAGTTGGTGGGAACGAGCAGTACTTC.

The chain employs TRBV28 and TRBJ2-3; 9 bases fit TRBD2. Germline assignment: CDR1 MDHEN and CDR2 SYDVKM. The trim removed 10 bases at V and 6 bases at J, leaving 8 bases unmatched. The CDR3 is 13 amino acids. CDR3 sequence reads: CATTAGGPDTQYF. The CDR3 region has the DNA TGTGCCACCACAGCGGGGGGCCCGGATACGCAGTATTTT. Together with reference TRBV28 and TRBJ2-3, the CDR3 gives the full variable domain: DVKVTQSSRYLVKRTGEKVFLECVQDMDHENMFWYRQDPGLGLRLIYFSYDVKMKEKGDIPEGYSVSREKKERFSLILESASTNQTSMYLCATTAGGPDTQYFGPGTRLTVL.

J is TRBJ2-7 and V is TRBV2; D possibly corresponds to TRBD2 (5 bases). The germline V gene encodes CDR1 SNHLY and CDR2 FYNNEI. V was pared by 4 bases and J by 6 bases, with 13 bases between. CDR3 length: 13 residues. This CDR3 is CASSAEGFGEQYF. CDR3 bases: TGTGCCAGCAGTGCAGAGGGATTTGGCGAGCAGTACTTC. Based on the CDR3 plus reference TRBV2 and TRBJ2-7, the full variable domain is EPEVTQTPSHQVTQMGQEVILRCVPISNHLYFYWYRQILGQKVEFLVSFYNNEISEKSEIFDDQFSVERPDGSNFTLKIRSTKLEDSAMYFCASSAEGFGEQYFGPGTRLTVT.

V is TRBV11-2 and J is TRBJ2-1; D call uncertain. The V end lost 6 bases, the J end lost 5 bases, and 11 bases lay between the germline ends. CDR3 length: 13 amino acids. Germline loops: CDR1 SGHAT, CDR2 FQNNGV. The CDR3 loop is CASSFARNNEQFF. The CDR3 DNA sequence: TGTGCCAGCAGTTTTGCAAGGAACAATGAGCAGTTCTTC.

In this sample, this clone turned up once. The chain carries TRBV15 and TRBJ1-2, with TRBD1 matching 7 bases. CDR1 and CDR2 (germline): LNHNV, YYDKDF (reference sequence). CDR3 length: 15 residues. V was clipped by 3 bases and J by 4 bases; unmatched bases: 8. CDR3: CATSSGTARFYGYTF. As DNA, the CDR3 is TGTGCCACCAGCAGCGGGACAGCTCGCTTCTATGGCTACACCTTC.

The J gene is TRBJ1-1, the V gene TRBV18; no definite D call. The CDR3 totals 13 residues. Trimming took 3 bases from V and 1 from J, leaving 6 bases between them. Looked up from germline, CDR1 is KGHSH and CDR2 is LQKENI. The CDR3: CASSPGRNTEAFF. CDR3 bases: TGTGCCAGCTCACCGGGCAGGAACACTGAAGCTTTCTTT.

The chain employs TRBV6-5 and TRBJ1-5; 7 positions match TRBD1. The CDR3 is 15 residues long. From germline, CDR1 is MNHEY and CDR2 SVGAGI. V lost 5 bases to trimming and J lost 2 bases; unmatched junction nucleotides: 6. This CDR3 is CASSRHGQGNQPQHF. CDR3 DNA sequence: TGTGCCAGCAGTCGTCATGGACAGGGCAATCAGCCCCAGCATTTT.

The chain combines TRBV7-2 with TRBJ2-5; D is possibly TRBD2 (6 bases). Trimming took off 1 base at V and 3 bases at J, with 9 bases between the two ends. The V gene's germline CDR1 is SGHTA and CDR2 FQGNSA. CDR3 length: 14 residues. CDR3 region: CASSLEWGEETQYF. In nucleotides, the CDR3 is TGTGCCAGCAGCTTAGAATGGGGGGAAGAGACCCAGTACTTC.

The chain is built from TRBV11-2 and TRBJ1-2; D may be TRBD1 (5 bases). Trimming pared 4 bases from V and 8 bases from J, leaving 14 bases between. The CDR3 sequence is 13 residues long. Germline V gives CDR1 SGHAT, CDR2 FQNNGV. CDR3 coding DNA: TGTGCCAGCAGCTCTACACTCAGGGTCGGCTACACCTTC. Its translation: CASSSTLRVGYTF.

The chain combines TRBV30 with TRBJ1-5, with a tentative D call TRBD1 (5 bases). Germline lookup yields CDR1 GTSNPN and CDR2 SVGIG (reference sequence). Between the trimmed V and J ends, which lost 2 bases and 11 bases, there was a span of 13 bases. The CDR3 runs 12 residues. Here the CDR3 reads CAWSSAGGAQHF. CDR3 DNA: TGTGCCTGGAGTTCTGCCGGGGGGGCCCAGCATTTT.

The J gene is TRBJ2-7, the V gene TRBV5-1; possibly TRBD1 or TRBD2 for D (6 bases each). The CDR3 covers 14 residues. V was clipped by 4 bases and J by 5 bases, with 16 bases between them. Germline lookup yields CDR1 SGHRS and CDR2 YFSETQ. The CDR3 DNA reads TGCGCCAGCAGCCTGGTAGACAGGAGGGACGAGCAGTACGTC. Translation gives CASSLVDRRDEQYV.

The chain uses TRBV28 and TRBJ1-5; D perhaps matches TRBD1 (6 bases). V was pared by 5 bases and J by 7 bases, with 15 bases between. This CDR3 spans 14 amino acids. The V gene's germline CDR1 is MDHEN and CDR2 SYDVKM. CDR3 in DNA: TGTGCCAGCAGTACACAACAGGGTGGCCAGCCCCAGCATTTT. Protein sequence: CASSTQQGGQPQHF.

The chain uses TRBV4-1 and TRBJ2-2; 7 positions agree with TRBD2. The CDR3 extends over 19 amino acids. Per germline, CDR1 MGHRA and CDR2 YSYEKL. V trimming: 1 base; J trimming: 1 base; junction bases outside the gene matches: 12. This CDR3 is CASSQGPLQRGQNTGELFF. CDR3 sequence (DNA): TGCGCCAGCAGCCAAGGCCCCCTCCAGCGGGGCCAGAACACCGGGGAGCTGTTTTTT.

The V call is TRBV7-9, the J call TRBJ1-1; 9 positions match TRBD1. The germline CDR1 and CDR2 sequences are SEHNR and FQNEAQ (reference sequence). The CDR3 contains 18 residues. The J segment lost 1 base and the V segment lost 4 bases, leaving 13 bases of the junction unmatched. The CDR3 DNA is TGTGCCAGCAGCTACCCGTATACAGGGGGCTGGGGGAACACTGAAGCTTTCTTT. This codes for CASSYPYTGGWGNTEAFF.

The J gene is TRBJ1-1, the V gene TRBV5-1; TRBD1 might be the D (5 bases). The CDR3 has 16 residues. Trimming stripped 5 bases from V and 4 bases from J, with 21 bases between. Germline-derived CDR1 and CDR2 are SGHRS and YFSETQ. The DNA of the CDR3 is TGCGCCAGCAGTAACACCCCCGGTCGGCAGGGCACTGAAGCTTTCTTT. Encoded protein: CASSNTPGRQGTEAFF.

This chain links TRBV6-5 with TRBJ1-1; D call uncertain. V was pared by 6 bases and J by 4 bases, with 6 bases between. The CDR3 covers 11 residues. Per the germline V gene, CDR1 is MNHEY and CDR2 is SVGAGI. In nucleotides, the CDR3 is TGTGCCAGCAGAGATTCCACTGAAGCTTTCTTT. Translating it yields CASRDSTEAFF.

The V call is TRBV5-6, the J call TRBJ1-5, with D maybe TRBD1 (6 bases). The germline gives CDR1 SGHDT, CDR2 YYEEEE. The V gene lost 6 bases and the J gene lost 4 bases, with 17 bases spanning the gap. The CDR3 loop spans 15 amino acids. This chain's CDR3 is CASTLWEGGNQPQHF. The CDR3 region has the DNA TGTGCCAGCACCCTCTGGGAGGGGGGAAATCAGCCCCAGCATTTT.

The chain has TRBV11-2 and TRBJ1-6, with TRBD1 matching over 7 bases. The CDR3 totals 13 residues. From germline, CDR1 is SGHAT and CDR2 FQNNGV. After removal of 5 bases from V and 7 bases from J, the junction contained 2 bases not matched to a gene. The chain's CDR3 is CASSATGNSPLHF. In nucleotides, the CDR3 is TGTGCCAGCAGCGCGACAGGGAATTCACCCCTCCACTTT.

This chain uses TRBV5-1 with TRBJ2-1; no firm D call. The V gene lost 0 bases and the J gene lost 0 bases, with 10 bases spanning the gap. Germline V gene lookup returns CDR1 SGHRS and CDR2 YFSETQ. The CDR3 runs 16 residues. CDR3 coding DNA: TGCGCCAGCAGCTTGGCCATGGCGAGCTCCTACAATGAGCAGTTCTTC. Its translation is CASSLAMASSYNEQFF.

The chain joins TRBV2 to TRBJ2-2, with D possibly matching TRBD2 (5 bases). This CDR3 has 14 amino acids. V was trimmed by 6 bases and J by 2 bases, leaving 10 bases between them. Germline V CDR1 and CDR2: SNHLY, FYNNEI. The CDR3 DNA follows: TGTGCCAGCAGCCCGGGATTAAACACCGGGGAGCTGTTTTTT. This sequence encodes CASSPGLNTGELFF.

This chain connects TRBV5-1 to TRBJ1-2, with 7 bases matching TRBD1. V lost 5 bases and J lost 0; bases outside the gene matches: 4. The CDR3 spans 14 residues. Germline V gene lookup returns CDR1 SGHRS and CDR2 YFSETQ. CDR3 amino acids: CASRRDSSNYGYTF. The CDR3 DNA is TGCGCCAGCAGACGGGACAGCTCTAACTATGGCTACACCTTC.

The rearrangement joins TRBV11-2 to TRBJ1-2; TRBD1 matches at 8 bases. This CDR3 contains 15 residues. CDR1 SGHAT and CDR2 FQNNGV come from the germline V gene. Trimming removed 1 base from V and 5 bases from J; junction bases left unmatched: 6. For the CDR3, the DNA is TGTGCCAGCAGCTTAGCCCCAGACAGGGGATATGGCTACACCTTC. Translation gives CASSLAPDRGYGYTF.

J is TRBJ1-4 and V is TRBV28, with D unclear. Trimming shortened V by 3 bases and J by 4 bases, and 9 bases separated the two germline ends. CDR3 length equals 14 residues. Germline loops: CDR1 MDHEN, CDR2 SYDVKM. The CDR3 DNA is TGTGCCAGCAGTTTGGCAGACCTTAATGAAAAACTGTTTTTT. This encodes CASSLADLNEKLFF.

J is TRBJ1-1 and V is TRBV6-5; D is unresolved. Per germline, CDR1 MNHEY and CDR2 SVGAGI. This CDR3 comprises 14 residues. Trimming left V 5 bases short and J 1 base short, with 11 bases between. The CDR3 region has the DNA TGTGCCAGCAGTCCCGCCTCTGGGAACACTGAAGCTTTCTTT. Translating it yields CASSPASGNTEAFF.

V gene TRBV29-1 combines with J gene TRBJ2-1; TRBD2 might be the D (7 bases). The CDR3 covers 13 residues. Germline-derived CDR1 and CDR2 are SQVTM and ANQGSEA. Trimming cost V 7 bases and J 6 bases, with 16 bases left between them. CDR3 amino acids: CSANRGAVNEQFF. DNA of the CDR3: TGCAGCGCTAATCGGGGGGCGGTCAATGAGCAGTTCTTC.

This chain uses TRBV4-3 with TRBJ1-6; D call uncertain. This CDR3 is 16 amino acids long. The V gene's germline CDR1 is LGHNA and CDR2 YSLEER. V lost 1 base, J lost 7 bases, and 14 bases lay in between. The DNA of the CDR3 is TGCGCCAGCAGCCAAGGAGGGCGAGGAGGAAATTCACCCCTCCACTTT. It encodes CASSQGGRGGNSPLHF.

This clone was recorded only once. V is TRBV19 and J is TRBJ2-6; D may be TRBD1 (6 bases). CDR3 length equals 13 residues. From germline, CDR1 is LNHDA and CDR2 SQIVND (reference sequence). V was shortened by 10 bases and J by 1 base, with 8 bases between the two germline ends. The CDR3: CATTGSGANVLTF. CDR3 DNA: TGTGCCACCACAGGGTCTGGGGCCAACGTCCTGACTTTC.